Shown below are 27 T cell receptor beta chains from a single sample sequenced in a study of blood T cells in healthy people across ages. PCR was performed a second time for roughly 7 to 11 cycles using a sample-barcoded 5' primer and a J-beta primer mix. MiXCR was run by TCRdb on the 5' RACE reads, yielding one entry per CDR3 protein. The repertoire holds roughly 560,000 distinct CDR3 sequences, with around 24% as singletons. Another study also made use of these data, one on T cells of mothers and their children.

Sequenced material: blood. The receptor source for this set is a boy between 10 and 17 years old in good health.

The chain combines TRBV3-1 with TRBJ2-7; no firm D call. CDR3 length: 12 amino acids. Germline V CDR1 and CDR2: LGHDT, YNNKEL (reference sequence). V was shortened by 10 bases and J by 2 bases, with 12 bases between the two germline ends. The CDR3 reads CATWANPYEQYF. CDR3 bases: TGTGCCACCTGGGCGAATCCCTACGAGCAGTACTTC.

The genes are TRBV6-6 and TRBJ2-1; D is tentatively TRBD1 or TRBD2 (5 bases each). Per germline, CDR1 MNHNY and CDR2 SVGAGI (reference sequence). Between the trimmed V and J ends, which lost 9 bases and 4 bases, there was a span of 22 bases. The CDR3 runs to 16 residues. The CDR3 spells CASQGSWRLGYNEQFF. CDR3 coding DNA: TGTGCCAGTCAGGGCTCCTGGAGGCTAGGGTACAATGAGCAGTTCTTC.

The table lists this clonotype with many counts. The chain employs TRBV20-1 and TRBJ2-4, with D perhaps TRBD1 (6 bases). Germline CDR1 reads DFQATT; CDR2 reads SNEGSKA (reference sequence). Trimming stripped 3 bases from V and 0 bases from J, with 12 bases between. This CDR3 region has 15 residues. CDR3: CSASSGALAKNIQYF. DNA for the CDR3: TGCAGTGCTAGTTCAGGGGCCCTAGCCAAAAACATTCAGTACTTC.

This clonotype occurred a few times. The genes are TRBV7-6 and TRBJ2-1; 11 bases map to TRBD1. This CDR3 contains 17 residues. Germline CDR1 is SGHVS and CDR2 is FNYEAQ. The J segment lost 4 bases and the V segment lost 1 base, leaving 6 bases of the junction unmatched. Here the CDR3 reads CASSLVWGQGVYNEQFF. The CDR3 DNA is TGTGCCAGCAGCTTAGTTTGGGGACAGGGGGTATACAATGAGCAGTTCTTC.

This clonotype was seen more than once but under ten times. CDR3 in DNA: TGTGCCAGCAGTGGCACAGGGGTTAATGAAAAACTGTTTTTT. This encodes CASSGTGVNEKLFF. The chain joins TRBV6-1 to TRBJ1-4; 7 nucleotides align to TRBD1. CDR3 size: 14 residues. The germline V gene encodes CDR1 MNHNS and CDR2 SASEGT. J was trimmed by 4 bases and V by 4 bases; bases with no gene match: 3.

The chain links TRBV6-2 or TRBV6-3 to TRBJ2-5; D possibly corresponds to TRBD2 (6 bases). The better agreement between TRBJ2-1 and the DNA end casts doubt on the J call. This CDR3 comprises 12 residues. CDR1 is MNHEY, CDR2 SVGEGT, per germline. This CDR3 is CASSYGGIEQFF. CDR3 DNA sequence: TGTGCCAGCAGTTACGGGGGGATTGAGCAGTTCTTC.

The rearrangement joins TRBV7-3 to TRBJ1-1, with D unclear. Trimming pared 4 bases from V and 4 bases from J, leaving 16 bases between. The CDR3 runs 15 residues. Germline loops: CDR1 SGHTA, CDR2 FQGTGA. In nucleotides, the CDR3 is TGTGCCAGCAGCTATCCCGGGCCCTGTGTCACTGAAGCTTTCTTT. Translating it yields CASSYPGPCVTEAFF. The complete variable domain, with remaining parts taken from reference TRBV7-3 and TRBJ1-1, reads GAGVSQTPSNKVTEKGKYVELRCDPISGHTALYWYRQSLGQGPEFLIYFQGTGAADDSGLPNDRFFAVRPEGSVSTLKIQRTERGDSAVYLCASSYPGPCVTEAFFGQGTRLTVV.

The J gene is TRBJ2-3, the V gene TRBV20-1, with 10 nucleotides matching TRBD2. The CDR3 loop spans 16 amino acids. Germline V gene sequence: CDR1 DFQATT, CDR2 SNEGSKA (reference sequence). V lost 1 base, J lost 3 bases, and 7 bases stayed unmatched. The CDR3 DNA is TGCAGTGCTAGAGGGGCTAGCGGGAGTTGGACAGATACGCAGTATTTT. Its translation: CSARGASGSWTDTQYF.

V gene TRBV3-1 combines with J gene TRBJ2-1; TRBD1 aligns across 9 bases. Trimming cost V 3 bases and J 2 bases; bases outside gene matches: 2. Germline V gene data show CDR1 as LGHDT and CDR2 as YNNKEL (reference sequence). This CDR3 has 15 amino acids. The CDR3 is CASSHRQGAYNEQFF. As DNA, the CDR3 is TGTGCCAGCAGCCATCGACAGGGGGCCTACAATGAGCAGTTCTTC.

This clonotype has only a few counts. The chain joins TRBV5-1 to TRBJ1-1; 9 bases match TRBD1. The CDR3 extends over 15 amino acids. J lost 5 bases, V lost 1 base, and 6 bases had no gene match. Germline V CDR1 and CDR2: SGHRS, YFSETQ. CDR3 protein: CASSLWTGEGTEAFF. Written as DNA, the CDR3 is TGCGCCAGCAGCTTGTGGACAGGGGAAGGAACTGAAGCTTTCTTT.

This clonotype showed up just a few times. The chain combines TRBV11-1 with TRBJ2-5, with D possibly being TRBD1 (5 bases). This CDR3 region has 13 residues. Trimming pared 3 bases from V and 3 bases from J, leaving 8 bases between. Per the germline V gene, CDR1 is SGHAT and CDR2 is FQDESV (reference sequence). The CDR3, as DNA: TGTGCCAGCAGCTTTGGGGCCAAAGAGACCCAGTACTTC. It specifies CASSFGAKETQYF.

J is TRBJ2-7 and V is TRBV6-2 or TRBV6-3, with D perhaps matching TRBD1 (5 bases). The CDR3 runs 14 residues. Germline values: CDR1 MNHEY, CDR2 SVGEGT. The V end lost 4 bases, the J end lost 2 bases, and 12 bases lay between the germline ends. This CDR3 is CASSLPDRTYEQYF. CDR3 coding DNA: TGTGCCAGCAGTTTACCCGACAGAACCTACGAGCAGTACTTC.

J is TRBJ2-7 and V is TRBV28; possible D gene TRBD2, 5 bases. Germline lookup yields CDR1 MDHEN and CDR2 SYDVKM. V was pared by 3 bases and J by 0 bases, with 27 bases between. This CDR3 contains 20 residues. The CDR3 region has the DNA TGTGCCAGCAGTTTGATACTACCTTTAAACGGGGAGAAAAGCTCCTACGAGCAGTACTTC. This encodes CASSLILPLNGEKSSYEQYF.

This clonotype has just a few counts. V and J are TRBV3-1 and TRBJ2-2; D remains ambiguous. V shed 0 bases and J shed 2 bases, with 10 bases lying between them. Germline V lookup: CDR1 LGHDT, CDR2 YNNKEL (reference sequence). The CDR3 sequence is 16 residues long. CDR3 in amino acids: CASSQEPWLNTGELFF. The CDR3 DNA follows: TGTGCCAGCAGCCAAGAGCCATGGCTTAACACCGGGGAGCTGTTTTTT.

The CDR3 spells CASRLAGDGGQPQHF. CDR3 nucleotides: TGTGCCAGCAGGCTAGCAGGGGATGGAGGTCAGCCCCAGCATTTT. The V and J genes are TRBV2 and TRBJ1-5, with D perhaps matching TRBD1 (6 bases). Germline V gene lookup returns CDR1 SNHLY and CDR2 FYNNEI. V gave up 6 bases and J gave up 6 bases, with 18 bases separating them. This CDR3 comprises 15 residues.

The chain couples TRBV14 to TRBJ2-7; D is unresolved. Germline values: CDR1 SGHDN, CDR2 FVKESK. The CDR3 is 15 residues long. V lost 4 bases to trimming and J lost 2 bases, with 15 bases between them. The CDR3 region has the DNA TGTGCCAGCAGCCTTGACTCAAATTTCCCCTACGAGCAGTACTTC. Translation: CASSLDSNFPYEQYF.

The chain links TRBV12-3 or TRBV12-4 to TRBJ1-5; the D gene is possibly TRBD1 (6 bases). Trimming pared 7 bases from V and 7 bases from J, leaving 17 bases between. This CDR3 has 14 amino acids. The CDR3 bases are TGTGCCAGCAACCTGGGGGGGGCCGAGCAGCCCCAGCATTTT. Residues: CASNLGGAEQPQHF.

The chain recombines TRBV30 with TRBJ1-2, with 8 bases identical to TRBD1. The ends lost 0 bases at V and 3 bases at J; junction bases unmatched: 0. Germline assignment: CDR1 GTSNPN and CDR2 SVGIG (reference sequence). The CDR3 runs to 13 residues. The CDR3 region is CAWSVGQDYGYTF. The CDR3 bases are TGTGCCTGGAGTGTGGGACAGGACTATGGCTACACCTTC. Filled out from reference TRBV30 and TRBJ1-2, the complete variable domain reads SQTIHQWPATLVQPVGSPLSLECTVEGTSNPNLYWYRQAAGRGLQLLFYSVGIGQISSEVPQNLSASRPQDRQFILSSKKLLLSDSGFYLCAWSVGQDYGYTFGSGTRLTVV.

This rearrangement joins TRBV6-2 or TRBV6-3 to TRBJ2-5; D is unclear. The CDR3 length is 14 residues. Trimming took off 1 base at V and 0 bases at J, with 6 bases between the two ends. In germline, CDR1 is MNHEY, CDR2 SVGEGT. CDR3 residues: CASSYLENQETQYF. For the CDR3, the DNA is TGTGCCAGCAGTTACTTGGAGAACCAAGAGACCCAGTACTTC.

The sample holds a few counts of this clonotype. The rearrangement links TRBV27 to TRBJ2-1; 9 nucleotides agree with TRBD2. The CDR3 has 15 residues. The trim removed 4 bases at V and 6 bases at J, leaving 7 bases unmatched. Germline V gives CDR1 MNHEY, CDR2 SMNVEV (reference sequence). For the CDR3, the DNA is TGTGCCAGCAGTTACGAGACTAGCGGTAGCAATGAGCAGTTCTTC. This gives the protein CASSYETSGSNEQFF.

V and J are TRBV20-1 and TRBJ2-6; D unresolved. V dropped 6 bases and J dropped 4 bases, with 16 bases sitting between them. Germline V gene sequence: CDR1 DFQATT, CDR2 SNEGSKA (reference sequence). There are 15 residues in the CDR3. CDR3 sequence: CSAPSGELGANVLTF. Here the CDR3 DNA reads TGCAGTGCCCCCTCAGGTGAATTAGGGGCCAACGTCCTGACTTTC.

The chain has TRBV27 and TRBJ2-7; 8 bases align to TRBD1. The CDR3 is made up of 15 amino acids. Losses at the gene ends were 6 bases for V and 2 bases for J; bases not matched to a gene: 9. Germline V gene sequence: CDR1 MNHEY, CDR2 SMNVEV (reference sequence). CDR3 residues: CASRPGTGSPYEQYF. CDR3 sequence (DNA): TGTGCCAGCAGGCCCGGGACAGGCAGTCCCTACGAGCAGTACTTC.

The rearrangement links TRBV4-3 to TRBJ1-6; TRBD1 might be the D (6 bases). The CDR3 contains 15 residues. V was pared by 4 bases and J by 1 base, with 8 bases between. CDR1 is LGHNA and CDR2 is YSLEER in the germline V gene. The CDR3 bases are TGCGCCAGCAGCCCCCAGGGGTCCTATAATTCACCCCTCCACTTT. This sequence encodes CASSPQGSYNSPLHF.

V usage is TRBV7-2 and J usage is TRBJ1-1; D remains unclear. The CDR3 totals 14 residues. V was clipped by 1 base and J by 4 bases, with 10 bases between them. CDR1 and CDR2 from the germline V gene are SGHTA and FQGNSA. DNA for the CDR3: TGTGCCAGCAGCTTAGGAGGGAGGAGCACTGAAGCTTTCTTT. It codes for CASSLGGRSTEAFF.

J is TRBJ2-5 and V is TRBV21-1; the DNA was not used to check the table's D call, TRBD1. TRBV21-1 is a pseudogene locus. This CDR3 has 17 residues. The DNA of the CDR3 is TGTGCCAGCAGCAAATTGGACCGGACAGGGCTCCAAGAGACCCAGTACTTC. This gives the protein CASSKLDRTGLQETQYF.

This chain joins TRBV29-1 and TRBJ2-1, with D uncertain. This CDR3 has 13 amino acids. Germline V gene sequence: CDR1 SQVTM, CDR2 ANQGSEA. Deletions cut 8 bases from V and 2 bases from J, with 13 bases between. The CDR3 is CSSVRSTYNEQFF. For the CDR3, the DNA is TGCAGCAGTGTGCGGTCAACCTACAATGAGCAGTTCTTC.

This clonotype was found many times. The V call is TRBV28, the J call TRBJ2-5; D remains ambiguous. Trimming cost V 7 bases and J 4 bases, with 19 bases left between them. The CDR3 loop spans 15 amino acids. Germline V gene data show CDR1 as MDHEN and CDR2 as SYDVKM. This CDR3 is CASNEYGSDRETQYF. The DNA of the CDR3 is TGTGCCAGCAACGAATACGGAAGCGATAGAGAGACCCAGTACTTC.